This passage covers 23 T cell receptor beta chains from one sample sequenced in a study of siplizumab effects on memory and regulatory T cells. Here immunoSEQ multiplex PCR was the method, and the copy in TCRdb shows in-frame clones only, minus some. Among about 50,000 clones listed, 85% to 95% were seen once. Sequenced: CD8+ T cells sorted from blood. The receptors shown here come from a human donor in good health.

V gene TRBV7-1 combines with J gene TRBJ2-7, with a possible D match to TRBD2 (6 bases). TRBV7-1 is an ORF for which the function is uncertain. The CDR3 sequence is 15 residues long. The germline V and J ends were trimmed by 7 bases and 2 bases, with 18 bases remaining between them. The CDR3 coding sequence is TGTGCCAGCAACCAGGGAGGACTCACCGCCTACGAGCAGTACTTC. Translation: CASNQGGLTAYEQYF.

The V call is TRBV5-6, the J call TRBJ1-5; the D gene is possibly TRBD1 (6 bases). CDR3 length: 16 residues. Trimming pared 4 bases from V and 2 bases from J, leaving 16 bases between. Germline CDR1 SGHDT, CDR2 YYEEEE. CDR3 bases: TGTGCCAGCAGCAAGGGGACACCCACGCGCAATCAGCCCCAGCATTTT. This sequence encodes CASSKGTPTRNQPQHF. Variable domain in full (rest from reference TRBV5-6 and TRBJ1-5): DAGVTQSPTHLIKTRGQQVTLRCSPKSGHDTVSWYQQALGQGPQFIFQYYEEEERQRGNFPDRFSGHQFPNYSSELNVNALLLGDSALYLCASSKGTPTRNQPQHFGDGTRLSIL.

This chain connects TRBV10-1 to TRBJ2-7; tentatively, D is TRBD1 or TRBD2 (5 bases each). Germline CDR1 WNHNN, CDR2 SYGVQD (reference sequence). The CDR3 contains 16 residues. With 0 bases removed from V and 3 bases from J, the gap between germline ends came to 15 bases. The CDR3 DNA follows: TGCGCCAGCAGTGAGTCTGGGGTGGGGGTCCTCTACGAGCAGTACTTC. Its translation is CASSESGVGVLYEQYF.

This chain uses TRBV11-2 with TRBJ2-4; possibly TRBD1 for D (5 bases). V was clipped by 7 bases and J by 0 bases, with 16 bases between them. The CDR3 has 16 amino acids. Germline V gene sequence: CDR1 SGHAT, CDR2 FQNNGV. The CDR3 sequence: CASKGSGYLAKNIQYF. The CDR3 DNA follows: TGTGCCAGCAAGGGTTCAGGGTATCTAGCCAAAAACATTCAGTACTTC.

This chain uses TRBV21-1 with TRBJ2-2; the D call of TRBD2 is as the table states it, not checked on the DNA. TRBV21-1 is listed as a pseudogene. CDR3 length: 16 amino acids. The CDR3 spells CASRPQREGRTGELFF. In DNA, the CDR3 is TGTGCCAGCAGGCCTCAGCGGGAGGGCCGTACCGGGGAGCTGTTTTTT.

This chain links TRBV7-8 with TRBJ2-7, with 8 bases identical to TRBD1. This CDR3 has 14 amino acids. The J segment lost 3 bases and the V segment lost 3 bases, leaving 4 bases of the junction unmatched. Germline V gene lookup returns CDR1 SGHVS and CDR2 FQNEAQ. The CDR3: CASSFRQGYYEQYF. The CDR3 DNA reads TGTGCCAGCAGCTTTCGACAGGGGTACTACGAGCAGTACTTC.

V usage is TRBV28 and J usage is TRBJ2-1; 8 bases match TRBD2. The CDR3 is 15 residues long. With V trimmed by 3 bases and J by 10 bases, 11 bases remained unmatched. CDR1 is MDHEN, CDR2 SYDVKM, per germline. CDR3 coding DNA: TGTGCCAGCAGTTTCTTAGTGCTAGCGGGTAAAGAGCAGTTCTTC. Amino acid sequence: CASSFLVLAGKEQFF.

The rearrangement uses TRBV5-4 and TRBJ2-7; 11 bases line up with TRBD2. Unmatched junction bases numbered 2, after V lost 0 bases and J lost 6 bases. The CDR3 consists of 14 residues. CDR1 and CDR2 from the germline V gene are SGHNT and YYREEE (reference sequence). The CDR3 is CASSLDLAGGEQYF. As DNA, the CDR3 is TGTGCCAGCAGCTTGGACCTAGCGGGAGGCGAGCAGTACTTC.

The chain recombines TRBV30 with TRBJ1-1, with no clear D. The CDR3 spans 11 residues. Between the trimmed V and J ends, which lost 1 base and 6 bases, there was a span of 6 bases. Germline V gives CDR1 GTSNPN, CDR2 SVGIG (reference sequence). This CDR3 reads CAWSATAEAFF. DNA for the CDR3: TGTGCCTGGAGTGCAACAGCTGAAGCTTTCTTT. The entire variable domain, with the rest obtained from reference TRBV30 and TRBJ1-1, is as follows: SQTIHQWPATLVQPVGSPLSLECTVEGTSNPNLYWYRQAAGRGLQLLFYSVGIGQISSEVPQNLSASRPQDRQFILSSKKLLLSDSGFYLCAWSATAEAFFGQGTRLTVV.

This sequence joins TRBV21-1 and TRBJ2-7. TRBV21-1 is designated a pseudogene. This CDR3 comprises 15 residues. The CDR3 is CASSKWGKLDYEQYF. CDR3 nucleotide sequence: TGTGCCAGCAGCAAATGGGGCAAACTAGACTACGAGCAGTACTTC.

V is TRBV19 and J is TRBJ2-2, with unresolved D. With 8 bases removed from V and 8 bases from J, the gap between germline ends came to 6 bases. CDR1 is LNHDA and CDR2 is SQIVND in the germline V gene (reference sequence). The CDR3 covers 10 residues. The CDR3 reads CASWSGELFF. CDR3 sequence (DNA): TGTGCCAGTTGGTCTGGGGAGCTGTTTTTT.

This rearrangement joins TRBV7-9 to TRBJ2-1; unclear D gene. The V gene lost 3 bases and the J gene lost 6 bases, with 9 bases spanning the gap. Germline CDR1 reads SEHNR; CDR2 reads FQNEAQ (reference sequence). The CDR3 covers 13 residues. The DNA of the CDR3 is TGTGCCAGCAGCTTCGGGTGGGCCAATGAGCAGTTCTTC. This encodes CASSFGWANEQFF. The complete variable domain, with remaining parts taken from reference TRBV7-9 and TRBJ2-1, reads DTGVSQNPRHKITKRGQNVTFRCDPISEHNRLYWYRQTLGQGPEFLTYFQNEAQLEKSRLLSDRFSAERPKGSFSTLEIQRTEQGDSAMYLCASSFGWANEQFFGPGTRLTVL.

The chain has TRBV7-9 and TRBJ1-2, with TRBD1 as a possible D gene (6 bases). Germline-derived CDR1 and CDR2 are SEHNR and FQNEAQ (reference sequence). V shed 5 bases and J shed 6 bases, with 16 bases lying between them. The CDR3 totals 14 residues. CDR3 amino acids: CASSIGQFGNGYTF. CDR3 nucleotides: TGTGCCAGCAGCATAGGACAGTTCGGTAATGGCTACACCTTC.

The rearrangement joins TRBV27 to TRBJ2-7; maybe TRBD2 (6 bases). This CDR3 is built from 14 residues. The germline CDR1 and CDR2 sequences are MNHEY and SMNVEV (reference sequence). Trimming pared 2 bases from V and 7 bases from J, leaving 15 bases between. The CDR3: CASSLLPGAREQYF. The DNA of the CDR3 is TGTGCCAGCAGTTTACTTCCGGGAGCTCGGGAGCAGTACTTC.

This chain connects TRBV9 to TRBJ2-1; D is unclear. In germline, CDR1 is SGDLS, CDR2 YYNGEE. V was trimmed by 2 bases and J by 4 bases, leaving 13 bases between them. This CDR3 has 15 amino acids. CDR3 DNA: TGTGCCAGCAGCGTTCAATCCGGGTGGTACAATGAGCAGTTCTTC. It specifies CASSVQSGWYNEQFF.

This chain links TRBV6-1 with TRBJ2-1; D unclear. V gave up 7 bases and J gave up 7 bases, with 17 bases separating them. Germline V lookup: CDR1 MNHNS, CDR2 SASEGT. This CDR3 spans 14 amino acids. CDR3 protein: CASTAGRNANEQFF. CDR3 DNA sequence: TGTGCCAGCACCGCCGGCCGAAACGCGAATGAGCAGTTCTTC.

The chain has TRBV29-1 and TRBJ2-3; TRBD1 aligns across 9 bases. J gave up 9 bases and V 5 bases, and 21 bases lay outside the gene matches. The CDR3 spans 17 residues. Germline values: CDR1 SQVTM, CDR2 ANQGSEA. CDR3 nucleotide sequence: TGCAGCGTTACATCGTTTTCGGGACAGGGATTCTCATACACGCAGTATTTT. The encoded protein is CSVTSFSGQGFSYTQYF.

This chain links TRBV19 with TRBJ1-1; D is ambiguous. The CDR3 has 11 residues. The germline V and J ends were trimmed by 4 bases and 2 bases, with 2 bases remaining between them. Germline V lookup: CDR1 LNHDA, CDR2 SQIVND (reference sequence). CDR3 sequence reads: CASSKNTEAFF. In DNA form, the CDR3 reads TGTGCCAGTAGTAAAAACACTGAAGCTTTCTTT.

The chain employs TRBV6-6 and TRBJ2-1; no reliable D call. The CDR3 is 13 amino acids. Trimming took 0 bases from V and 2 from J, leaving 2 bases between them. Germline CDR1 is MNHNY and CDR2 is SVGAGI (reference sequence). CDR3: CASSYSTYNEQFF. The CDR3 DNA is TGTGCCAGCAGTTACTCGACCTACAATGAGCAGTTCTTC.

The chain is built from TRBV19 and TRBJ2-7, with 9 bases identical to TRBD1. J was trimmed by 4 bases and V by 3 bases; bases with no gene match: 4. Germline V CDR1 and CDR2: LNHDA, SQIVND (reference sequence). This CDR3 has 14 amino acids. CDR3 in amino acids: CASSMGDRAYEQYF. CDR3 in DNA: TGTGCCAGTAGTATGGGGGACAGGGCTTACGAGCAGTACTTC.

The chain joins TRBV5-1 to TRBJ1-1; D is unresolved. Per the germline V gene, CDR1 is SGHRS and CDR2 is YFSETQ. V was trimmed by 6 bases and J by 7 bases, leaving 13 bases between them. The CDR3 is made up of 12 amino acids. The CDR3 DNA reads as TGCGCCAGCAATTACGATGCTGGTGAAGCTTTCTTT. As protein: CASNYDAGEAFF.

CDR3 in amino acids: CADSLARNTGELFF. In nucleotides, the CDR3 is TGTGCCGATAGCTTGGCTCGAAACACCGGGGAGCTGTTTTTT. The V and J genes are TRBV11-2 and TRBJ2-2; D unclear. The V gene's germline CDR1 is SGHAT and CDR2 FQNNGV. The CDR3 length is 14 residues. V was shortened by 11 bases and J by 2 bases, with 15 bases between the two germline ends.

The V and J genes are TRBV7-3 and TRBJ1-2; TRBD1 is a possible D gene (6 bases). The CDR3 contains 15 residues. The V end was cut by 5 bases, the J end by 4 bases, with 17 bases between. The V gene's germline CDR1 is SGHTA and CDR2 FQGTGA. As DNA, the CDR3 is TGTGCCAGCAGCCCTACGGGGGGCGCGGGCTATGGCTACACCTTC. Its translation: CASSPTGGAGYGYTF.